The T cell receptor beta chain described here comes from a study of immune evolution from preneoplasia to lung adenocarcinoma. Between the trimmed V and J ends, which lost 6 bases and 4 bases, there was a span of 25 bases. CDR3 length: 18 residues. Germline CDR1 reads LNHDA; CDR2 reads SQIVND (reference sequence). As concerns this clone: The antigen remains undetermined.

Study results and limitations: Normal lung had highest clonality; later lesions appeared denser, more diverse. Compared with EGFR-mutant or double wild-type lesions, KRAS-mutant nodules were more clonal. Normal lung had the highest top T cell clone frequencies.

Libraries were prepared by immunoSEQ multiplex PCR; TCRdb keeps only in-frame clonotypes and omits some of them. Found here are roughly 5,000 clones, just under 80% of them singletons; the top ten hold less than 14%. J is TRBJ2-1 and V is TRBV19, with D possibly being TRBD2 (7 bases). The sequencing input was FFPE minimally invasive lung adenocarcinoma tissue. This TCR derives from a person aged 55-80 years with lung adenocarcinoma. DNA of the CDR3: TGTGCCAGTAGCTTTTCTAGCCAACGGACAGCGGGGTACAATGAGCAGTTCTTC. This encodes CASSFSSQRTAGYNEQFF. Based on the CDR3 plus reference TRBV19 and TRBJ2-1, the full variable domain is DGGITQSPKYLFRKEGQNVTLSCEQNLNHDAMYWYRQDPGQGLRLIYYSQIVNDFQKGDIAEGYSVSREKKESFPLTVTSAQKNPTAFYLCASSFSSQRTAGYNEQFFGPGTRLTVL.